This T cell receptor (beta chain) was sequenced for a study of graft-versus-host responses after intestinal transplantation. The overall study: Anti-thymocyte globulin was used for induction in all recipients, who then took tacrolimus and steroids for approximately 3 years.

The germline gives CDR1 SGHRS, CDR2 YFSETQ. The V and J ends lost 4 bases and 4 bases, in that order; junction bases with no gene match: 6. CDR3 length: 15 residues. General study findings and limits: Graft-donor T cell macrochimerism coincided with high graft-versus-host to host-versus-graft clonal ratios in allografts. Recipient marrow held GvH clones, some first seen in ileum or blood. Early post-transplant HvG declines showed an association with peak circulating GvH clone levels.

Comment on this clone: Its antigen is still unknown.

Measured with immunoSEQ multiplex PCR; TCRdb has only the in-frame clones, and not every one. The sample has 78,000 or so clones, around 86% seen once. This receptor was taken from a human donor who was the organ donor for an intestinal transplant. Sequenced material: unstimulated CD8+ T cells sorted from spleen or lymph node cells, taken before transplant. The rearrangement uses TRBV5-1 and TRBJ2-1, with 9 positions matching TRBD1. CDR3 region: CASSQQGAPYNEQFF. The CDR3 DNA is TGCGCCAGCAGCCAACAGGGGGCCCCGTACAATGAGCAGTTCTTC.